This T cell receptor beta chain was observed in a study of PD-1 blockade in classical Hodgkin lymphoma (dated by TCRdb to 2020 to 2021). A note on the overall study: Nivolumab dosing was 3 mg/kg intravenously every 2 weeks, continuing until either disease progression or unacceptable toxicity. A peripheral blood immune signature of response to PD-1 blockade in classical Hodgkin lymphoma was defined using TCR beta sequencing and CyTOF. Overall results and qualifications from the work: By C4D1, a significant rise was seen in CD4+ TCR diversity but not in CD8+ TCR diversity (p=0.0027 vs p=0.16), and the rise was most apparent among complete responders (p=0.02). The study was restricted to a single clinical trial cohort, and the causes of repertoire differences, possibly disease activity or prior therapy, were left undefined. Baseline TCR diversity was reported to be lower in newly diagnosed patients than in healthy donors and to be lower still in relapsed/refractory patients. Among trial patients, those achieving complete response had baseline diversity similar to that of newly diagnosed patients, while diversity was significantly lower in partial responders and progressors. Lower diversity was observed in patients in whom nivolumab was started less than 1 year after ASCT, and these patients were excluded from later analyses so that confounding by immune reconstitution would be avoided.

About this clone: Its antigen is still unknown. It has no much larger one-base neighbor in the sample; base qualities were not kept.

Genomic DNA was isolated using the Qiagen DNeasy kit from unsorted PBMCs as well as from negatively selected CD4+ and CD8+ fractions. TCR beta CDR3 regions were subjected to amplification by immunoSEQ multiplex PCR with primers that anneal to V and J segments. A synthetic immune receptor repertoire was used to minimize amplification bias, and any residual bias was removed computationally once sequencing was done. Per the original workflow: Custom Python scripts were used to quantify repertoire diversity as the Shannon entropy index. Unsorted, CD4+ and CD8+ repertoires were analyzed separately, except in combined analyses where CD4+ and CD8+ sequences were merged in silico. A clone was considered expanded if an increase in frequency of at least 2-fold after treatment relative to C1D1 was found, and a pseudocount of 0.5 was applied to clones undetected at baseline. Singleton clones were defined as clones with 0 or 1 copy at C1D1, and non-singleton clones were defined as clones with 2 or more copies. Clones expanded in unsorted samples were annotated as CD4+, CD8+ or unknown by matching protein sequences in sorted samples from the same patient. Wilcoxon tests on paired samples were used to test diversity changes from C1D1 to C4D1. TCRdb limited this immuneACCESS table to in-frame rearrangements with V and J called. A share of clones is missing; checked studies link under half to unresolved V genes, and the rest is unexplained. V and J calls plus clone size are reproduced from that table; the DNA served to infer D and trimming. The sample table shows 100,000 or so clones, and about nine tenths are seen once. The top ten hold 15% to 20% of the sample.

The time point label of this sample denotes: cycle 4 day 1 (C4D1), after 6 weeks of nivolumab. All trial patients had relapsed after autologous stem cell transplantation, with cohorts A, B and C differing in prior brentuximab vedotin exposure. The trial cohort was composed of around 60 patients with relapsed/refractory classical Hodgkin lymphoma, for whom complete response, partial response or progressive disease was recorded as best overall response. In the multi-cohort phase II CheckMate 205 trial, trial patients received single-agent nivolumab. Best overall response was determined by an independent review committee according to the 2007 International Working Group response criteria. Trial PBMCs were collected just before the start of nivolumab (C1D1) and during therapy at cycle 2 day 1 and cycle 4 day 1. After peripheral blood was drawn into 8 mL Vacutainer Cell Preparation Tubes, PBMCs were isolated by centrifugation and then cryopreserved.

The CDR3 spans 14 residues, from the cysteine through the phenylalanine. The entry retains the CDR3 DNA only, 42 bases that are in frame from base 1. Relative to germline, V is 0 bases shorter and J is 10 bases shorter, with 15 bases between their ends. CDR1 and CDR2 are read off the germline V gene as MNHNS and SASEGT. This TCR was sampled from a human donor with classical Hodgkin lymphoma. The sample in question was peripheral blood mononuclear cells (PBMCs), obtained before the fourth cycle of nivolumab. This chain is built from TRBV6-1 and TRBJ1-1; tentative D gene TRBD1, with 6 bases matching. The CDR3 region reads CASSEAFSGDGAFF. DNA sequence: TGTGCCAGCAGTGAAGCATTCTCAGGGGACGGAGCTTTCTTT.